The clone carrying this T cell receptor beta chain appeared many times. Its antigen is undetermined. The cDNA came from 5'RACE, which used 10-nucleotide random UMIs. Using its own MiXCR run on the 5' RACE reads, TCRdb lists one record per CDR3 protein. This sample has about 66,000 distinct CDR3 sequences, with about 4.2% found just once. This record comes from a study of neurological immune-mediated disorders. Study-wide findings and caveats: Sharing of CDR3 amino acid sequences among expanded clones across subjects was absent, suggesting private repertoires in all groups.

Material for sequencing was PBMCs. The clonotype originates from a man aged 25 to 40 with multiple sclerosis.

The CDR3 sequence is CASSYATPDTQYF. The CDR3 DNA sequence: TGTGCCAGCAGTTACGCAACCCCAGATACGCAGTATTTT. V is TRBV6-6 and J is TRBJ2-3, with D hard to call. V lost 2 bases, J lost 4 bases, and 7 bases lay in between. Germline values: CDR1 MNHNY, CDR2 SVGAGI (reference sequence). This CDR3 comprises 13 residues.